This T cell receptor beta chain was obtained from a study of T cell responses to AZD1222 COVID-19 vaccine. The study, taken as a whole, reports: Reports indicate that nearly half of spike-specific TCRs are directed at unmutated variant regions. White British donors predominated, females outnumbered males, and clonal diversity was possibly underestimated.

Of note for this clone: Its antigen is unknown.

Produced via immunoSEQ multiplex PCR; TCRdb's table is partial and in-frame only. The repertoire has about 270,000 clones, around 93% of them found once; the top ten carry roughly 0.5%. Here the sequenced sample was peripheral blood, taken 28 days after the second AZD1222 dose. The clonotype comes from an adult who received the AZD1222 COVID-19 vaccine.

In DNA form, the CDR3 reads TGCGCCAGCAGTCTCGGACGGGAGAAGTGGAACACTGAAGCTTTCTTT. Its translation is CASSLGREKWNTEAFF. V is TRBV5-1 and J is TRBJ1-1, with D hard to call. CDR1 and CDR2 from the germline V gene are SGHRS and YFSETQ. The CDR3 totals 16 residues. With 5 bases removed from V and 1 base from J, the gap between germline ends came to 18 bases.